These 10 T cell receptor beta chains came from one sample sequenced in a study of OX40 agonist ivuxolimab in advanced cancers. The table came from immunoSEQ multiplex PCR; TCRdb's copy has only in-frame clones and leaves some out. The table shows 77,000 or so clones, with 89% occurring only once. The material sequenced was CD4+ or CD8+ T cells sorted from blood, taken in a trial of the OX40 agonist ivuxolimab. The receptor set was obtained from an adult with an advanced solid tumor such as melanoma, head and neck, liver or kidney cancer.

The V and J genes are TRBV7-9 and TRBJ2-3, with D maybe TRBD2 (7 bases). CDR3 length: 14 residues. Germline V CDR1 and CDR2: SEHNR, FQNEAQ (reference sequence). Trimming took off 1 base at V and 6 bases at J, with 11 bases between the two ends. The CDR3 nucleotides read TGTGCCAGCAGCTTAGATGCGGGGGCGGATACGCAGTATTTT. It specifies CASSLDAGADTQYF. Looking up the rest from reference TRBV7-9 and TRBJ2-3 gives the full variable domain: DTGVSQNPRHKITKRGQNVTFRCDPISEHNRLYWYRQTLGQGPEFLTYFQNEAQLEKSRLLSDRFSAERPKGSFSTLEIQRTEQGDSAMYLCASSLDAGADTQYFGPGTRLTVL.

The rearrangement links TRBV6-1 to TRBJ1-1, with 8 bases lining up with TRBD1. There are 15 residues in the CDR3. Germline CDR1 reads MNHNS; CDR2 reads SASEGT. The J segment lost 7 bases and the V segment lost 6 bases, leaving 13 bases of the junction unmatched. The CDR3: CASRYMTGAGIEAFF. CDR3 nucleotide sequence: TGTGCCAGCAGGTACATGACAGGGGCGGGCATTGAAGCTTTCTTT.

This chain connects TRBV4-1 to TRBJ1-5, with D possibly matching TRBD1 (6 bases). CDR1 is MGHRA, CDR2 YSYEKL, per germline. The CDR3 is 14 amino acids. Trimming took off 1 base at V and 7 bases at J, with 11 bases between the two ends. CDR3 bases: TGCGCCAGCAGCCAAGTTAGGGGGGGCCAGCCCCAGCATTTT. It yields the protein CASSQVRGGQPQHF.

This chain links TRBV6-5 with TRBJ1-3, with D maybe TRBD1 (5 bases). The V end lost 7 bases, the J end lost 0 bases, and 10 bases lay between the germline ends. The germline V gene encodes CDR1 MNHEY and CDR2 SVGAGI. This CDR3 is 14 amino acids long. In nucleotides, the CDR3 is TGTGCCAGCACCCGGGGGAGCTCTGGAAACACCATATATTTT. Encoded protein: CASTRGSSGNTIYF.

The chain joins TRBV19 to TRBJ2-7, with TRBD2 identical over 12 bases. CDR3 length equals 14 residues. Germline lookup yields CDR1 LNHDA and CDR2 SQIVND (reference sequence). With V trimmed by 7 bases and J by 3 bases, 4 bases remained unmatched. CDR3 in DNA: TGTGCCAGTACTAGCGGGAGGGCTTGCTACGAGCAGTACTTC. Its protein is CASTSGRACYEQYF. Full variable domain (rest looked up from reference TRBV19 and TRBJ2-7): DGGITQSPKYLFRKEGQNVTLSCEQNLNHDAMYWYRQDPGQGLRLIYYSQIVNDFQKGDIAEGYSVSREKKESFPLTVTSAQKNPTAFYLCASTSGRACYEQYFGPGTRLTVT.

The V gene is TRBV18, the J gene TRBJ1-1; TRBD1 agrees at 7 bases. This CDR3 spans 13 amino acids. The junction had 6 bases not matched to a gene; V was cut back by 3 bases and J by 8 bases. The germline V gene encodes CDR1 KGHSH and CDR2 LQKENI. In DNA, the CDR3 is TGTGCCAGCTCACCGGGACAGACATCCGAAGCTTTCTTT. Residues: CASSPGQTSEAFF.

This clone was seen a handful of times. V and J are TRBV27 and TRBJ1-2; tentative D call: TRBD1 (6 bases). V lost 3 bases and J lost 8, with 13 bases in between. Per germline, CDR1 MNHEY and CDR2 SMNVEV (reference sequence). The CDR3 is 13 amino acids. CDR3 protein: CASSFWQGTGYTF. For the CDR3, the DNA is TGTGCCAGCAGTTTTTGGCAGGGGACCGGCTACACCTTC.

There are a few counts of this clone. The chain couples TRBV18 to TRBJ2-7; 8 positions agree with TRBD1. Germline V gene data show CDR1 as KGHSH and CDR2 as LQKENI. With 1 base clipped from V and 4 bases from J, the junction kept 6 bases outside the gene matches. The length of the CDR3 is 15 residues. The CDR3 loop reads CASSPRGRGLYEQYF. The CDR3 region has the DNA TGTGCCAGCTCACCACGGGGCAGGGGGCTGTACGAGCAGTACTTC.

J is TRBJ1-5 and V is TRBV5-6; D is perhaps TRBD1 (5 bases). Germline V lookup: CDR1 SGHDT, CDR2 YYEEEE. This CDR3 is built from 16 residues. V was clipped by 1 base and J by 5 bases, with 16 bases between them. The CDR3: CASSLQGSLGDQPQHF. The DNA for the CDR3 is TGTGCCAGCAGCTTGCAGGGCAGCCTTGGGGATCAGCCCCAGCATTTT. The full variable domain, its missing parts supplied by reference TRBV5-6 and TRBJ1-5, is DAGVTQSPTHLIKTRGQQVTLRCSPKSGHDTVSWYQQALGQGPQFIFQYYEEEERQRGNFPDRFSGHQFPNYSSELNVNALLLGDSALYLCASSLQGSLGDQPQHFGDGTRLSIL.

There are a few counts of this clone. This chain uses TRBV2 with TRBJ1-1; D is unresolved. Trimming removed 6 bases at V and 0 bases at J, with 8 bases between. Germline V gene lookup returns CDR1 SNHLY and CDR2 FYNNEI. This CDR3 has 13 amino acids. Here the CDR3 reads CASSTRLNTEAFF. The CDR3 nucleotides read TGTGCCAGCAGCACCCGACTGAACACTGAAGCTTTCTTT.